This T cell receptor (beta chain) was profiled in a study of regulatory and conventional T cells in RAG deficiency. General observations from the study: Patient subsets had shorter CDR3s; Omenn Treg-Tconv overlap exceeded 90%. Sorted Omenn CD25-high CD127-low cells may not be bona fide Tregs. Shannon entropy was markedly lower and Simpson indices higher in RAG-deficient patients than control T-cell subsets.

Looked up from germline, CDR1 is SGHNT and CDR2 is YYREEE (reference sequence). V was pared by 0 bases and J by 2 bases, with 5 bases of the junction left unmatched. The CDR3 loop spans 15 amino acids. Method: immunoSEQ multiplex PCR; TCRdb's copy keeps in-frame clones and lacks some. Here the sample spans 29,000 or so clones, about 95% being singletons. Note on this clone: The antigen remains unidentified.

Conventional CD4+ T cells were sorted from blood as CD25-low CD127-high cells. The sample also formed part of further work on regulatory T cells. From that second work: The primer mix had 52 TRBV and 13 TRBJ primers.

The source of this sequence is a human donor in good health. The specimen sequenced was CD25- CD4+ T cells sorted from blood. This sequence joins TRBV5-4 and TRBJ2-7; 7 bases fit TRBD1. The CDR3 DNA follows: TGTGCCAGCAGCTTGGACAGGGGCCAGACCTACGAGCAGTACTTC. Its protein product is CASSLDRGQTYEQYF.